These 30 T cell receptor beta chains came from one sample sequenced in a study of T cell repertoires in cytomegalovirus infection. These receptors' antigens are unknown. TCRdb re-derived calls from the reads in MiXCR, one entry per CDR3 protein. The table lists approximately 770,000 distinct CDR3 sequences, just under 30% of them singletons. The sequenced sample was cultured CD8+ T cells from PBMCs, obtained from culture after CMV antigen stimulation. These receptors came from a human donor in good health (CMV status not recorded). Some clones in this sample may be carry-over from other donors' samples.

V usage is TRBV7-9 and J usage is TRBJ1-3; D uncertain. The CDR3 is made up of 14 amino acids. Trimming pared 6 bases from V and 0 bases from J, leaving 9 bases between. Germline V gene data show CDR1 as SEHNR and CDR2 as FQNEAQ (reference sequence). The CDR3 region has the DNA TGTGCCAGCAGTCACAGACTCTCTGGAAACACCATATATTTT. This codes for CASSHRLSGNTIYF.

The rearrangement links TRBV28 to TRBJ2-7, with D hard to call. Germline lookup yields CDR1 MDHEN and CDR2 SYDVKM. This CDR3 has 13 residues. The V end lost 5 bases, the J end lost 4 bases, and 12 bases lay between the germline ends. The CDR3 here is CASSPLIGYEQYV. The DNA for the CDR3 is TGTGCCAGCAGTCCGCTAATTGGTTACGAGCAGTACGTC.

The chain is built from TRBV2 and TRBJ2-5, with 9 bases lining up with TRBD1. J was trimmed by 6 bases and V by 3 bases; bases with no gene match: 8. This CDR3 spans 15 amino acids. Germline V gives CDR1 SNHLY, CDR2 FYNNEI. CDR3 loop: CASSDPWTGEKTQYF. In DNA form, the CDR3 reads TGTGCCAGCAGTGACCCTTGGACAGGGGAGAAGACCCAGTACTTC.

This clonotype was observed a few times. The CDR3 DNA follows: TGTGCCAGCAGTGGCCCTATAGCGGGGGAACGCTACGAGCAGTACTTC. This codes for CASSGPIAGERYEQYF. The chain links TRBV6-1 to TRBJ2-7; 9 nucleotides align to TRBD2. After removal of 4 bases from V and 3 bases from J, the junction contained 10 bases not matched to a gene. Germline lookup yields CDR1 MNHNS and CDR2 SASEGT. The CDR3 loop spans 16 amino acids.

The chain has TRBV7-6 and TRBJ2-5, with 8 bases lining up with TRBD1. Germline V gives CDR1 SGHVS, CDR2 FNYEAQ. The CDR3 consists of 16 residues. Germline trimming cut 5 bases from V and 2 bases from J; bases unmatched to any gene: 10. The CDR3 sequence: CASSATGQANQETQYF. For the CDR3, the DNA is TGTGCCAGCAGCGCCACGGGACAGGCGAATCAAGAGACCCAGTACTTC.

A word on this clonotype: This may be a read error, as it is one base from a much larger clone. This chain joins TRBV12-3 or TRBV12-4 and TRBJ1-5; possibly TRBD1 for D (5 bases). This CDR3 has 15 amino acids. V lost 6 bases to trimming and J lost 6 bases, with 18 bases between them. The CDR3 nucleotides read TGTGCCAGCAGCCTGGGACGGCGAGGGGTTCAGCCCCAGCATTTT. Its protein is CASSLGRRGVQPQHF.

V usage is TRBV28 and J usage is TRBJ2-3; weak D call: TRBD2 (7 bases). Trimming removed 6 bases from V and 4 bases from J, with 17 bases in between. The CDR3 has 15 residues. Germline lookup yields CDR1 MDHEN and CDR2 SYDVKM. The CDR3 bases are TGTGCCAGCAGCCTCGAGGGGGGGCTCGCAGATACGCAGTATTTT. Translated: CASSLEGGLADTQYF.

The chain is built from TRBV6-2 or TRBV6-3 and TRBJ1-5; the D is unclear. The CDR3 spans 13 residues. Looked up from germline, CDR1 is MNHEY and CDR2 is SVGEGT. The V end lost 6 bases, the J end lost 7 bases, and 13 bases lay between the germline ends. The CDR3 here is CASSPDMKQPQHF. The CDR3 nucleotides are TGTGCCAGCAGCCCAGACATGAAGCAGCCCCAGCATTTT.

The chain is built from TRBV28 and TRBJ2-7; the match to TRBD1 covers 8 bases. V lost 4 bases to trimming and J lost 3 bases; unmatched junction nucleotides: 8. CDR1 is MDHEN and CDR2 is SYDVKM in the germline V gene. CDR3 length: 15 amino acids. CDR3 loop: CASSSPVTGVYEQYV. CDR3 coding DNA: TGTGCCAGCAGTTCACCGGTGACAGGGGTCTACGAGCAGTACGTC.

The rearrangement uses TRBV7-9 and TRBJ2-7; 7 positions agree with TRBD1. The J segment lost 6 bases and the V segment lost 3 bases, leaving 8 bases of the junction unmatched. This CDR3 region has 14 residues. Germline V lookup: CDR1 SEHNR, CDR2 FQNEAQ (reference sequence). CDR3 DNA sequence: TGTGCCAGCAGCTTCCCCGACAGGGACGCCGAGCAGTACGTC. It codes for CASSFPDRDAEQYV.

This clonotype was seen a few times. This chain uses TRBV14 with TRBJ1-4, with no clear D. This CDR3 has 16 residues. Germline CDR1 and CDR2: SGHDN and FVKESK. V shed 0 bases and J shed 0 bases, with 8 bases lying between them. The CDR3 protein is CASSQEGPATNEKLFF. In nucleotides, the CDR3 is TGTGCCAGCAGCCAAGAAGGTCCTGCAACTAATGAAAAACTGTTTTTT.

In this sample, this clonotype turned up a few times. The chain combines TRBV5-1 with TRBJ2-3, with D possibly being TRBD1 (5 bases). Trimming shortened V by 3 bases and J by 1 base, and 18 bases separated the two germline ends. This CDR3 contains 17 residues. Germline V gene data show CDR1 as SGHRS and CDR2 as YFSETQ. The CDR3 nucleotides are TGCGCCAGCAGCTATATCCATTTGACAGCTCGCACAGATACGCAGTATTTT. Translation: CASSYIHLTARTDTQYF.

J is TRBJ2-7 and V is TRBV9, with a possible D match to TRBD2 (5 bases). Germline CDR1 reads SGDLS; CDR2 reads YYNGEE. V was clipped by 4 bases and J by 5 bases, with 10 bases between them. The CDR3 is 12 residues long. The CDR3 DNA reads TGTGCCAGCAGCCATCCCGGGGACGAGCAGTACGTC. Translated, it gives CASSHPGDEQYV.

This clonotype was observed a single time. The chain's CDR3 is CSARDREGLMPQHF. The DNA for the CDR3 is TGCAGTGCTAGAGATCGGGAGGGATTAATGCCCCAGCATTTT. The gene calls are TRBV20-1 and TRBJ1-5; D gene unclear. V was clipped by 0 bases and J by 9 bases, with 15 bases between them. From germline, CDR1 is DFQATT and CDR2 SNEGSKA (reference sequence). CDR3 length: 14 residues.

The V call is TRBV12-3 or TRBV12-4, the J call TRBJ1-2; a weak D match, TRBD1 (5 bases). This CDR3 comprises 20 residues. V was trimmed by 3 bases and J by 2 bases, leaving 28 bases between them. The CDR3: CASSFSPTGDGLEGNYGYTF. CDR3 sequence (DNA): TGTGCCAGCAGTTTTTCCCCCACTGGTGACGGACTAGAGGGGAACTATGGCTACACCTTC.

V usage is TRBV5-6 and J usage is TRBJ2-7, with D maybe TRBD2 (6 bases). CDR1 is SGHDT and CDR2 is YYEEEE in the germline V gene. The V end was cut by 4 bases, the J end by 2 bases, with 19 bases between. The CDR3 has 16 residues. CDR3 sequence: CASSLGTGRGTYEQYV. The DNA of the CDR3 is TGTGCCAGCAGCCTGGGGACGGGGCGGGGAACCTACGAGCAGTACGTC.

The genes are TRBV7-9 and TRBJ2-7; 12 bases fit TRBD2. Germline lookup yields CDR1 SEHNR and CDR2 FQNEAQ (reference sequence). J gave up 0 bases and V 6 bases, and 3 bases lay outside the gene matches. The CDR3 spans 15 residues. The CDR3 region has the DNA TGTGCCAGCAGGACTAGCGGGGGACCCTCCTACGAGCAGTACTTC. It translates to CASRTSGGPSYEQYF.

This clonotype came up a few times. The chain joins TRBV2 to TRBJ1-2; no firm D call. Germline loops: CDR1 SNHLY, CDR2 FYNNEI. V was trimmed by 3 bases and J by 8 bases, leaving 4 bases between them. This CDR3 spans 10 amino acids. The CDR3 bases are TGTGCCAGCAGTGATCAGGGCTACACCTTC. It encodes CASSDQGYTF.

This clonotype has ten or more counts. The chain has TRBV7-2 and TRBJ2-1; tentatively, D is TRBD1 or TRBD2 (5 bases each). CDR3 length equals 12 residues. Germline V gene data show CDR1 as SGHTA and CDR2 as FQGNSA. V was pared by 6 bases and J by 15 bases, with 18 bases between. CDR3 sequence: CASSYRGELRFF. The CDR3 DNA reads TGTGCCAGCAGTTACCGAGGGGAGCTTCGGTTCTTC.

As for this clonotype: A much larger clonotype is one base distant, so this may be a read error. V and J are TRBV7-6 and TRBJ2-1; D is undetermined. V was clipped by 1 base and J by 7 bases, with 8 bases between them. CDR3 length equals 13 residues. Germline-derived CDR1 and CDR2 are SGHVS and FNYEAQ. CDR3 in amino acids: CASSLEAGNEQFF. The CDR3 nucleotides are TGTGCCAGCAGCTTAGAGGCAGGAAATGAGCAGTTCTTC.

The chain couples TRBV25-1 to TRBJ2-2; 7 nucleotides match TRBD2. The V gene's germline CDR1 is MGHDK and CDR2 SYGVNS. V was clipped by 6 bases and J by 9 bases; unmatched bases: 19. The CDR3 contains 17 residues. The DNA of the CDR3 is TGTGCCAGCAGCGTTAAAGGTGGGCTAGCGGTCAAATGGGAGCTGTTTTTT. Translating it yields CASSVKGGLAVKWELFF.

The count of this clonotype is one. V gene TRBV6-5 combines with J gene TRBJ2-3; perhaps TRBD1 as D (7 bases). This CDR3 spans 14 amino acids. V was shortened by 2 bases and J by 4 bases, with 10 bases between the two germline ends. Germline V CDR1 and CDR2: MNHEY, SVGAGI. The CDR3 DNA is TGTGCCAGCAGTTACGGCAGGGGGGCAGATACGCAGTATTTT. This sequence encodes CASSYGRGADTQYF.

The chain couples TRBV6-5 to TRBJ1-5, with 8 positions matching TRBD1. Germline CDR1 reads MNHEY; CDR2 reads SVGAGI. This CDR3 has 15 amino acids. V dropped 4 bases and J dropped 5; count of bases not matched to a gene: 7. The CDR3 DNA reads TGTGCCAGCAGTTCCGGGACAGGTCGTGATCAGCCCCAGCATTTT. This sequence encodes CASSSGTGRDQPQHF.

Details on this clonotype: A much larger clonotype is one base distant, so this may be a read error. The chain couples TRBV12-3 or TRBV12-4 to TRBJ1-1, with D uncertain. The V and J ends lost 7 bases and 1 base respectively, with 10 bases between them. This CDR3 spans 13 amino acids. CDR3 in DNA: TGTGCCAGCAATCGAGATGGGAACACTGAAGCTTTCTTT. It translates to CASNRDGNTEAFF.

This clonotype has more than one count but fewer than ten. This chain uses TRBV19 with TRBJ1-5, with no clear D. The CDR3 extends over 13 amino acids. V lost 4 bases and J 4 bases, leaving 8 bases between the germline ends. CDR1 and CDR2 (germline): LNHDA, SQIVND (reference sequence). Here the CDR3 reads CASSRELNQPQHF. As DNA, the CDR3 is TGTGCCAGTAGTAGGGAGTTAAATCAGCCCCAGCATTTT.

The chain is built from TRBV27 and TRBJ2-2, with 8 bases matching TRBD1. J was trimmed by 5 bases and V by 5 bases; bases with no gene match: 4. The CDR3 contains 14 residues. Germline assignment: CDR1 MNHEY and CDR2 SMNVEV (reference sequence). The CDR3: CASSDQGATGELFF. In nucleotides, the CDR3 is TGTGCCAGCAGTGACCAGGGGGCGACCGGGGAGCTGTTTTTT.

The CDR3: CASSLMTDTDTQYF. As DNA, the CDR3 is TGTGCCAGCAGCTTAATGACGGACACAGATACGCAGTATTTT. V is TRBV7-2 and J is TRBJ2-3; D not resolved. Looked up from germline, CDR1 is SGHTA and CDR2 is FQGNSA. V was pared by 2 bases and J by 2 bases, with 8 bases between. This CDR3 spans 14 amino acids.

This clonotype was counted between two and nine times. V is TRBV27 and J is TRBJ2-7; TRBD1 matches at 8 bases. CDR1 MNHEY and CDR2 SMNVEV come from the germline V gene (reference sequence). Trimming at V came to 5 bases and at J to 4 bases, leaving 7 bases not matched to a gene. The CDR3 covers 14 residues. The CDR3 nucleotides read TGTGCCAGCAGTCCCCCGGGACAGGAATACGAGCAGTACTTC. It translates to CASSPPGQEYEQYF.

The rearrangement uses TRBV6-5 and TRBJ2-7; the match to TRBD1 covers 9 bases. CDR1 MNHEY and CDR2 SVGAGI come from the germline V gene. V lost 0 bases to trimming and J lost 3 bases; unmatched junction nucleotides: 3. The CDR3 runs to 15 residues. CDR3 sequence reads: CASSYSAGQGYEQYV. CDR3 in DNA: TGTGCCAGCAGTTACTCAGCGGGACAGGGCTACGAGCAGTACGTC.

The chain uses TRBV6-2 or TRBV6-3 and TRBJ1-5; D remains ambiguous. Deletions cut 4 bases from V and 5 bases from J, with 9 bases between. The CDR3 spans 13 residues. The germline gives CDR1 MNHEY, CDR2 SVGEGT. The CDR3 DNA sequence: TGTGCCAGCAGTTTTTGGTCAGATCAGCCCCAGCATTTT. Amino acids: CASSFWSDQPQHF.